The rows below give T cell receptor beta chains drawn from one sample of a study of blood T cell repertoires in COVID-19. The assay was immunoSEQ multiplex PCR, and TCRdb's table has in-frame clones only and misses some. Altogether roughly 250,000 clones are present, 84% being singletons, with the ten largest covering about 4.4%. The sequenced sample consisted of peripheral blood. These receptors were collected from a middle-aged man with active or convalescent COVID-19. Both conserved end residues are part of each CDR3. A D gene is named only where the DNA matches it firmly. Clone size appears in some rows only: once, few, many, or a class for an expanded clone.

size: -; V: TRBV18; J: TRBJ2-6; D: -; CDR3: CASSPNAASSGANVLTF; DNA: TGTGCCAGCTCACCAAATGCGGCGAGCTCTGGGGCCAACGTCCTGACTTTC
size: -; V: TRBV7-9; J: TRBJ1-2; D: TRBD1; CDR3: CASSSLPGQGVYGYTF; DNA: TGTGCCAGCAGCTCCCTCCCGGGACAGGGGGTGTATGGCTACACCTTC
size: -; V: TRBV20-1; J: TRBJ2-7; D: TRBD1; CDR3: CSASRLDRTYEQYF; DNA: TGCAGTGCTAGTCGGTTGGACAGGACCTACGAGCAGTACTTC
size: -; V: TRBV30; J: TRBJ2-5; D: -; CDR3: CAYLPADQETQYF; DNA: TGTGCCTACCTCCCGGCGGATCAAGAGACCCAGTACTTC
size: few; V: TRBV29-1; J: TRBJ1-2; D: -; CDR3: CSVDLGGQDYGYTF; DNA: TGCAGCGTTGATCTCGGGGGGCAGGACTATGGCTACACCTTC
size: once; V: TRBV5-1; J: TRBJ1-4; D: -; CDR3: CASSTTGTNEKLFF; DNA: TGCGCCAGCAGCACGACAGGCACTAATGAAAAACTGTTTTTT
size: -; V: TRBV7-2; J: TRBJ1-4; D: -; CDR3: CASSLGRVAEKLFF; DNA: TGTGCCAGCAGCTTAGGCAGGGTGGCAGAAAAACTGTTTTTT
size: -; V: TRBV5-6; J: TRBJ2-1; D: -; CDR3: CASSSAGYNEQFF; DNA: TGTGCCAGCAGCTCAGCAGGGTACAATGAGCAGTTCTTC
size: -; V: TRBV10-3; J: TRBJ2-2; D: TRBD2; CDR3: CAISDTSGGANTGELFF; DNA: TGTGCCATCAGTGATACTAGCGGGGGGGCGAACACCGGGGAGCTGTTTTTT
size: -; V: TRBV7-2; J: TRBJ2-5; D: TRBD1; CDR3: CASSFDRAQETQYF; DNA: TGTGCCAGCAGCTTCGACAGGGCGCAAGAGACCCAGTACTTC
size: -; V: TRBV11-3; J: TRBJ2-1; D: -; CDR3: CASSYLTEGGTEQFF; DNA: TGTGCCAGCAGCTATTTGACGGAGGGGGGGACTGAGCAGTTCTTC
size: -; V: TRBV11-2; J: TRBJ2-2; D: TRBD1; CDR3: CASSFRRTGWGRAGELFF; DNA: TGTGCCAGCAGCTTCCGTAGGACAGGGTGGGGTCGCGCCGGGGAGCTGTTTTTT
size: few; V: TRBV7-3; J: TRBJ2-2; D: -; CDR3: CASSLRANTGELFF; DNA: TGTGCCAGCAGCTTAAGAGCGAACACCGGGGAGCTGTTTTTT
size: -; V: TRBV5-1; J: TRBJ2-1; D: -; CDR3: CASSLQVEYEQFF; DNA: TGCGCCAGCAGCTTACAGGTGGAGTATGAGCAGTTCTTC
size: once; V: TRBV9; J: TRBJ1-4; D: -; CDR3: CASRGLDEKLFF; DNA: TGTGCCAGCAGGGGGCTTGACGAAAAACTGTTTTTT
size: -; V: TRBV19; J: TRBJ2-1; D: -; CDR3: CASSIDRVSEQFF; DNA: TGTGCCAGTAGTATAGATCGTGTCAGTGAGCAGTTCTTC
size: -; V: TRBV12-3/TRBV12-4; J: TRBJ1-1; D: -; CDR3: CASTPQGPHGAFF; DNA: TGTGCCAGCACCCCCCAAGGCCCTCACGGGGCTTTCTTT
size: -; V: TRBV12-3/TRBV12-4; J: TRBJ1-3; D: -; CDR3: CASSLTAGNTIYF; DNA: TGTGCCAGCAGCCTCACCGCGGGAAACACCATATATTTT
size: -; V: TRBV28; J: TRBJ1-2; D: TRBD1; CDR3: CASTSEGQGNYGYTF; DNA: TGTGCCAGCACCTCGGAGGGACAGGGAAACTATGGCTACACCTTC
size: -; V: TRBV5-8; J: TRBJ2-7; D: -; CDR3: CASSLMGSSYEQYF; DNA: TGTGCCAGCAGCTTGATGGGGAGCTCCTACGAGCAGTACTTC
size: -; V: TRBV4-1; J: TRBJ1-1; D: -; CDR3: CASSWNGEPDLNTEAFF; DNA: TGCGCCAGCAGCTGGAACGGGGAACCCGACCTTAACACTGAAGCTTTCTTT
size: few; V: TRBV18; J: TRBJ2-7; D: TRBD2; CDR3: CASSPLAGAMGEQYF; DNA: TGTGCCAGCTCACCCCTAGCGGGAGCGATGGGGGAGCAGTACTTC
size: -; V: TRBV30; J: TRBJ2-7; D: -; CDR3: CAWSVSTYEQYF; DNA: TGTGCCTGGAGTGTTAGTACCTACGAGCAGTACTTC
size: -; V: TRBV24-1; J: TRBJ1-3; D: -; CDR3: CATSGSSGNTIYF; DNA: TGTGCCACCAGCGGTAGCTCTGGAAACACCATATATTTT
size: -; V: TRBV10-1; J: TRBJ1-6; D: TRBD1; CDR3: CASREDRGFSPLHF; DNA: TGCGCCAGCAGAGAAGACAGGGGGTTTTCACCCCTCCACTTT
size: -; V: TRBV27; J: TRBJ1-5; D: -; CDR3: CASGRVDQPQHF; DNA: TGTGCCAGCGGGCGGGTCGATCAGCCCCAGCATTTT
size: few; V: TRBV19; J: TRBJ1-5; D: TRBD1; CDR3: CASSATGGNQPQHF; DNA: TGTGCCAGTAGCGCGACAGGGGGAAATCAGCCCCAGCATTTT
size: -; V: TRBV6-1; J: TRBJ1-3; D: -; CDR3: CASSEPGSSGNTIYF; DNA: TGTGCCAGCAGTGAACCCGGGAGCTCTGGAAACACCATATATTTT
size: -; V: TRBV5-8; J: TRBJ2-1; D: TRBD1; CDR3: CASSKGQGRNEQFF; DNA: TGTGCCAGCAGCAAGGGACAGGGAAGGAATGAGCAGTTCTTC
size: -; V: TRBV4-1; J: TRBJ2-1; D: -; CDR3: CASSQDPDPGEQFF; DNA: TGCGCCAGCAGCCAAGATCCAGATCCGGGTGAGCAGTTCTTC
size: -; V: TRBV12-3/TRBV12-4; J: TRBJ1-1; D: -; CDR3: CASRTGVNTEAFF; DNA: TGTGCCAGCAGGACGGGAGTGAACACTGAAGCTTTCTTT
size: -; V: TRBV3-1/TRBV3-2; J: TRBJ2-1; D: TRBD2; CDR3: CASSQLSGGANEQFF; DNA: TGTGCCAGCAGCCAACTTAGCGGGGGGGCCAATGAGCAGTTCTTC
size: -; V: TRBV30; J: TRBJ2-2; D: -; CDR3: CAWSSSGELFF; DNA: TGTGCCTGGAGTTCTTCCGGGGAGCTGTTTTTT
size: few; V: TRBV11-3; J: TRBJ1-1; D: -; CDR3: CASSLGTGRTEAFF; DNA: TGTGCCAGCAGCTTAGGCACAGGACGGACTGAAGCTTTCTTT
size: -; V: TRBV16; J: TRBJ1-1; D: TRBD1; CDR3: CASSQGRQGATEAFF; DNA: TGTGCCAGCAGCCAAGGGAGACAGGGTGCAACTGAAGCTTTCTTT
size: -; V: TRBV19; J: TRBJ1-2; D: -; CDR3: CASSRRWGYGYTF; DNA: TGTGCCAGTAGTAGGAGGTGGGGCTATGGCTACACCTTC
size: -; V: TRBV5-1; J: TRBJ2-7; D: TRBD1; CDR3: CASSGQGRGEQYF; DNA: TGCGCCAGCAGCGGTCAGGGCAGGGGGGAGCAGTACTTC
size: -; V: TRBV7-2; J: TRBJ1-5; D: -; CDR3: CASSLAPGGNQPQHF; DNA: TGTGCCAGCAGCTTAGCGCCGGGAGGCAATCAGCCCCAGCATTTT
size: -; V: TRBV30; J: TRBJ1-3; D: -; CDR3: CAWSVAGNTIYF; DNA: TGTGCCTGGAGTGTAGCCGGAAACACCATATATTTT
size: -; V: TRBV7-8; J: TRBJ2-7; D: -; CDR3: CASSLALQETYEQYF; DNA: TGTGCCAGCAGCTTAGCCCTACAGGAGACCTACGAGCAGTACTTC